This record looks at one TCR beta chain sequence and its context. Through a sample-barcoded 5' primer and a J-beta primer mix, a second PCR was run for roughly 6 to 11 cycles. A single record per CDR3 protein comes from TCRdb applying MiXCR to the 5' RACE reads. The sample holds more than 650,000 distinct CDR3 sequences, roughly 25% seen once. These data originate in a study of blood T cells in healthy people across ages. The CDR3 contains 12 residues. Trimming removed 5 bases at V and 4 bases at J, with 8 bases between. Germline CDR1 reads SGHAT; CDR2 reads FQNNGV. These records were also assigned to another study, of T cells of mothers and their children. In that study: The sample comes from some ten healthy Caucasian donors: mothers and children. Nobody spotted any persistent microchimeric T cell clones.

The sequence was collected from a boy under 18 in good health. The sample was blood. This chain connects TRBV11-2 to TRBJ2-5, with D uncertain. The CDR3 loop is CASSQKLETQYF. The CDR3 DNA reads TGTGCCAGCAGCCAGAAACTAGAGACCCAGTACTTC.